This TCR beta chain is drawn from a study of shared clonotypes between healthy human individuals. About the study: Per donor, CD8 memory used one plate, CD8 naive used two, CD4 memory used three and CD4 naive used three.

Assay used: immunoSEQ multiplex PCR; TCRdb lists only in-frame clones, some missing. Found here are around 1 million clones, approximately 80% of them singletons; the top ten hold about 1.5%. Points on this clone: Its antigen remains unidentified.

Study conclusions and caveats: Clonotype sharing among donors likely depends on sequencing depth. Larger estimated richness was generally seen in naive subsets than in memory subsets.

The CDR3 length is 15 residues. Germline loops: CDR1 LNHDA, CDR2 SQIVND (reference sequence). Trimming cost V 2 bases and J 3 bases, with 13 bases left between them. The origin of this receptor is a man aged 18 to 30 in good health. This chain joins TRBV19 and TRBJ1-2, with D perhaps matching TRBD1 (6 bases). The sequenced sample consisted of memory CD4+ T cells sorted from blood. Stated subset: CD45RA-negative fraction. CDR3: CASSIPSRGDYGYTF. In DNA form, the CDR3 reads TGTGCCAGTAGTATACCTTCCAGGGGAGACTATGGCTACACCTTC.